The 13 T cell receptor beta chains listed next were all sequenced from one sample in a study of T cell changes during pregnancy in multiple sclerosis. Using immunoSEQ multiplex PCR, the repertoire was profiled, and TCRdb retains in-frame clones only, with some absent. The data contain 40,000 to 55,000 clones, approximately 92% of them seen just once; the ten biggest clones take up less than 0.8%. Sequenced material: CD4+ T cells from peripheral blood mononuclear cells, taken in the third trimester of pregnancy. Receptor source: a female donor with multiple sclerosis, enrolled in a pregnancy study.

The CDR3: CASSSIRVGTGGTGELFF. DNA for the CDR3: TGTGCCAGCAGCTCCATCAGGGTTGGGACAGGGGGCACCGGGGAGCTGTTTTTT. This chain links TRBV7-3 with TRBJ2-2, with 11 nucleotides matching TRBD1. Unmatched junction bases numbered 11, after V lost 4 bases and J lost 4 bases. This CDR3 is 18 amino acids long. CDR1 is SGHTA, CDR2 FQGTGA, per germline.

J is TRBJ1-1 and V is TRBV6-4, with D perhaps TRBD1 (5 bases). There are 13 residues in the CDR3. The V end lost 6 bases, the J end lost 3 bases, and 11 bases lay between the germline ends. The germline V gene encodes CDR1 MRHNA and CDR2 SNTAGT. CDR3 nucleotide sequence: TGTGCCAGCAGCAGGGTGTGGGACACTGAAGCTTTCTTT. Its protein product is CASSRVWDTEAFF.

The J gene is TRBJ2-1, the V gene TRBV7-2; 9 bases are shared with TRBD2. J gave up 8 bases and V 6 bases, and 17 bases lay outside the gene matches. This CDR3 is built from 17 residues. Germline V gene data show CDR1 as SGHTA and CDR2 as FQGNSA. As DNA, the CDR3 is TGTGCCAGCAGTAGCTCTGGTCGGCGGGGGGGCCTTGATGAGCAGTTCTTC. Its protein product is CASSSSGRRGGLDEQFF. Using reference TRBV7-2 and TRBJ2-1 for the parts outside the CDR3, the full variable domain is GAGVSQSPSNKVTEKGKDVELRCDPISGHTALYWYRQSLGQGLEFLIYFQGNSAPDKSGLPSDRFSAERTGGSVSTLTIQRTQQEDSAVYLCASSSSGRRGGLDEQFFGPGTRLTVL.

The chain is built from TRBV4-3 and TRBJ1-2; 7 bases are shared with TRBD1. CDR3 length equals 16 residues. Germline CDR1 reads LGHNA; CDR2 reads YSLEER. The trim removed 3 bases at V and 4 bases at J, leaving 11 bases unmatched. The DNA of the CDR3 is TGCGCCAGCAGCCACGCGACAGGGCCCAATATCTATGGCTACACCTTC. Translating gives CASSHATGPNIYGYTF.

V gene TRBV7-6 combines with J gene TRBJ1-2; D call uncertain. V was cut by 5 bases and J by 7 bases, with 8 bases left in between. CDR3 length: 11 residues. The germline V gene encodes CDR1 SGHVS and CDR2 FNYEAQ. The CDR3: CASSHEGGYTF. The DNA of the CDR3 is TGTGCCAGCAGCCACGAGGGTGGCTACACCTTC. Full variable domain (rest looked up from reference TRBV7-6 and TRBJ1-2): GAGVSQSPRYKVTKRGQDVALRCDPISGHVSLYWYRQALGQGPEFLTYFNYEAQQDKSGLPNDRFSAERPEGSISTLTIQRTEQRDSAMYRCASSHEGGYTFGSGTRLTVV.

The chain combines TRBV27 with TRBJ2-5; 8 bases are a match to TRBD2. CDR1 and CDR2 from the germline V gene are MNHEY and SMNVEV (reference sequence). J was trimmed by 4 bases and V by 4 bases; bases with no gene match: 14. The CDR3 contains 17 residues. CDR3 sequence reads: CASSYRGGRGGRETQYF. The DNA for the CDR3 is TGTGCCAGCAGTTATCGGGGGGGTAGGGGAGGCCGAGAGACCCAGTACTTC.

The chain links TRBV2 to TRBJ1-1; TRBD1 matches at 7 bases. The CDR3 covers 14 residues. Germline lookup yields CDR1 SNHLY and CDR2 FYNNEI. The junction had 6 bases not matched to a gene; V was cut back by 6 bases and J by 2 bases. The CDR3 coding sequence is TGTGCCAGCAGGGTACAGGGGTCAAACACTGAAGCTTTCTTT. It translates to CASRVQGSNTEAFF.

This chain joins TRBV6-5 and TRBJ1-2; TRBD1 matches at 10 bases. This CDR3 is built from 13 residues. The germline V gene has CDR1 MNHEY and CDR2 SVGAGI. V was pared by 4 bases and J by 9 bases, with 5 bases of the junction left unmatched. DNA for the CDR3: TGTGCCAGCAGTTCGGGACAGGGGTTGAGCTACACCTTC. As protein: CASSSGQGLSYTF.

V is TRBV7-2 and J is TRBJ2-5; 8 bases map to TRBD1. Germline CDR1 and CDR2: SGHTA and FQGNSA. This CDR3 is built from 13 residues. Unmatched junction bases numbered 7, after V lost 8 bases and J lost 5 bases. The CDR3 DNA sequence: TGTGCCAGCCGGACAGGGTTATACGAGACCCAGTACTTC. Translated, it gives CASRTGLYETQYF. Looking up the rest from reference TRBV7-2 and TRBJ2-5 gives the full variable domain: GAGVSQSPSNKVTEKGKDVELRCDPISGHTALYWYRQSLGQGLEFLIYFQGNSAPDKSGLPSDRFSAERTGGSVSTLTIQRTQQEDSAVYLCASRTGLYETQYFGPGTRLLVL.

This chain connects TRBV5-4 to TRBJ2-5; 14 bases map to TRBD2. This CDR3 comprises 16 residues. V lost 5 bases and J lost 5; bases outside the gene matches: 8. Germline assignment: CDR1 SGHNT and CDR2 YYREEE (reference sequence). CDR3 sequence (DNA): TGTGCCAGCAGTTCGACTAGCGGGGGGGCAGGGGAGACCCAGTACTTC. Amino acid sequence: CASSSTSGGAGETQYF.

The V and J genes are TRBV25-1 and TRBJ2-7; 8 bases are a match to TRBD2. Germline V gene lookup returns CDR1 MGHDK and CDR2 SYGVNS. This CDR3 is built from 13 residues. The V and J ends lost 6 bases and 2 bases, in that order; junction bases with no gene match: 3. The chain's CDR3 is CASSGLAAYEQYF. The DNA of the CDR3 is TGTGCCAGCAGCGGACTAGCCGCCTACGAGCAGTACTTC.

V usage is TRBV18 and J usage is TRBJ2-5; 9 bases fit TRBD1. The V gene end was trimmed by 6 bases and the J gene end by 3 bases; junction bases not matched to a gene: 5. CDR3 length: 14 amino acids. Germline loops: CDR1 KGHSH, CDR2 LQKENI. CDR3 in DNA: TGTGCCAGCTCCTTAAGGACAGGGGAAGAGACCCAGTACTTC. Protein sequence: CASSLRTGEETQYF. The full variable domain, its missing parts supplied by reference TRBV18 and TRBJ2-5, is NAGVMQNPRHLVRRRGQEARLRCSPMKGHSHVYWYRQLPEEGLKFMVYLQKENIIDESGMPKERFSAEFPKEGPSILRIQQVVRGDSAAYFCASSLRTGEETQYFGPGTRLLVL.

The chain links TRBV19 to TRBJ1-1, with 9 bases aligning to TRBD1. The junction had 4 bases not matched to a gene; V was cut back by 7 bases and J by 4 bases. Germline CDR1 reads LNHDA; CDR2 reads SQIVND (reference sequence). The CDR3 is made up of 13 amino acids. In DNA form, the CDR3 reads TGTGCCAGTAAAACAGGGGGCGGCACTGAAGCTTTCTTT. Translating gives CASKTGGGTEAFF. Full variable domain (outside the CDR3, taken from reference TRBV19 and TRBJ1-1): DGGITQSPKYLFRKEGQNVTLSCEQNLNHDAMYWYRQDPGQGLRLIYYSQIVNDFQKGDIAEGYSVSREKKESFPLTVTSAQKNPTAFYLCASKTGGGTEAFFGQGTRLTVV.